Each of the 24 T cell receptor beta chains below was sequenced from the same sample in a study of tissue T cells after allogeneic stem cell transplantation. Data came from immunoSEQ multiplex PCR; TCRdb stores just in-frame clones and leaves some out. This table holds 6,000 to 8,500 clones, 40% to 60% found once. Regarding time point: mouse harvest day 7 after allogeneic transplant. Each mouse received 10^7 T-cell-depleted marrow cells plus 10^6 splenic CD5+ T cells by tail vein. Specimen: lymph node tissue. These receptors all come from a female BALB/c mouse given C57BL/6 T cells with graft-versus-host disease after an allogeneic hematopoietic cell transplant.

There are a few counts of this clone. Each gene name is a mouse one. The read finishes 1 residue shy of the CDR3 end, and the germline J gene is used to complete it. V usage is TRBV16 and J usage is TRBJ1-3; D ambiguous. Germline V gene lookup returns CDR1 SGHSA and CDR2 FRNQAP. V was cut by 1 base and J by 0 bases, with 4 bases left in between. The CDR3 totals 14 residues. The CDR3 bases that were read are TGTGCAAGCAGCTTAGGGGATTCTGGAAATACGCTCTAT. Translated: CASSLGDSGNTLY. The CDR3, in full, reads CASSLGDSGNTLYF.

This clone showed up just a few times. Gene labels here are mouse ones. The read terminates 1 residue before the CDR3 end, so the remaining end is supplied by the germline J gene. V and J are TRBV26 and TRBJ1-4, with a tentative D call TRBD1 (5 bases). Trimming removed 0 bases at V and 0 bases at J, with 5 bases between. The CDR3 has 15 residues. Per the germline V gene, CDR1 is KGHPV and CDR2 is FQNQEV (reference sequence). Partial CDR3 DNA: TGTGCCAGCAGTCTGTCCAGGGTTTCCAACGAAAGATTATTT. It encodes CASSLSRVSNERLF. The full CDR3 protein reads CASSLSRVSNERLFF.

In its sample, this clone was seen a few times. Mouse gene names apply. The observed sequence ends 1 residue before the CDR3 terminus, with the missing tail filled in from the germline J gene. This rearrangement joins TRBV13-2 to TRBJ2-4; TRBD2 is a possible D gene (6 bases). The CDR3 consists of 13 residues. From germline, CDR1 is NNHNN and CDR2 SYGAGS (reference sequence). The ends were cut back, 3 bases at V and 6 bases at J, with 11 bases in the middle. The CDR3 DNA, read in part, is TGTGCCAGCGGTGCCGGGACTCTTAACACCTTGTAC. It codes for CASGAGTLNTLY. The CDR3 as a whole reads CASGAGTLNTLYF.

To note about this clone: Gene names denote mouse genes. The missing CDR3 end, 1 residue past where the read stops, is filled in from the germline J gene. The chain has TRBV12-2 and TRBJ1-4; a possible D gene is TRBD1 (6 bases). Germline CDR1 SGHLS, CDR2 HYDKME. V was trimmed by 3 bases and J by 0 bases, leaving 10 bases between them. The CDR3 sequence is 15 residues long. CDR3 sequence: CASSSGHISNERLFF. The covered CDR3 bases are TGTGCCAGCTCTTCGGGACACATTTCCAACGAAAGATTATTT. The full variable domain, with the rest looked up from reference TRBV12-2 and TRBJ1-4, is NSGVVQSPRYIIKGKGERSILKCIPISGHLSVAWYQQTQGQELKFFIQHYDKMERDKGNLPSRFSVQQFDDYHSEMNMSALELEDSAVYFCASSSGHISNERLFFGHGTKLSVL.

In this sample, this clone turned up a few times. Being one base from a much bigger clone, this may be a read error. The gene symbols are mouse symbols. The CDR3 end lies 1 residue beyond the end of the read and is filled in from the germline J gene. The chain recombines TRBV16 with TRBJ2-7; D call uncertain. In germline, CDR1 is SGHSA, CDR2 FRNQAP. The CDR3 is made up of 12 amino acids. Trimming took 0 bases from V and 4 from J, leaving 4 bases between them. The CDR3 DNA, read in part, is TGTGCAAGCAGCTTAGACAGATATGAACAGTAC. This sequence encodes CASSLDRYEQY. The CDR3 in its entirety is CASSLDRYEQYF.

The table lists this clone with a few counts. Gene names refer to mouse genes. The read stops 1 residue short of the end of the CDR3; the missing end is completed from the germline J gene. This chain joins TRBV13-2 and TRBJ1-2; the match to TRBD1 covers 9 bases. Trimming removed 2 bases from V and 4 bases from J; junction bases left unmatched: 3. The CDR3 runs 14 residues. Germline V gives CDR1 NNHNN, CDR2 SYGAGS (reference sequence). The part of the CDR3 DNA that was read is TGTGCCAGCGGTGAAAGACAGGGGGGCTCCGACTACACC. Its protein product is CASGERQGGSDYT. The complete CDR3 sequence is CASGERQGGSDYTF.

About this clone: Any gene name here is a mouse gene name. The CDR3 end is not reached by the read, which stops 1 residue before it; the germline J gene fills it in. V is TRBV17 and J is TRBJ2-4, with 9 bases lining up with TRBD2. The CDR3 has 15 residues. Per the germline V gene, CDR1 is MNHDT and CDR2 is YYDKIL. J was trimmed by 0 bases and V by 5 bases; bases with no gene match: 3. This CDR3 reads CASSYWGESQNTLYF. The covered CDR3 bases are TGTGCTAGCAGTTACTGGGGGGAAAGTCAAAACACCTTGTAC.

Regarding this clone: The gene names given are mouse names. The read ends 1 residue before the CDR3 terminus; that terminus is restored from the germline J gene. This rearrangement joins TRBV13-2 to TRBJ2-3; 13 bases are a match to TRBD2. This CDR3 region has 17 residues. Germline V gene lookup returns CDR1 NNHNN and CDR2 SYGAGS (reference sequence). With V trimmed by 3 bases and J by 1 base, 5 bases remained unmatched. CDR3 DNA (partial): TGTGCCAGCGGTGGGACTGGGGGGGCGCTCGGTGCAGAAACGCTGTAT. This sequence encodes CASGGTGGALGAETLY. The whole CDR3 is CASGGTGGALGAETLYF.

On this clone: Germline and genes: mouse. With the read ending 1 residue before the CDR3 end, the germline J gene is used to fill in that end. This chain joins TRBV23 and TRBJ2-4; no check of the table's D call, TRBD1, against the DNA was made. The CDR3 is 13 amino acids. CDR1 is KGHTA and CDR2 is FQNQQP in the germline V gene. The covered CDR3 bases are TGCTCCAGCAGTCGACAACGTCAAAACACCTTGTAC. Translation: CSSSRQRQNTLY. The CDR3 in full is CSSSRQRQNTLYF.

Comment on this clone: The gene symbols are mouse symbols. The read ends 1 residue shy of where the CDR3 ends; the end is completed using the germline J gene. The V and J genes are TRBV19 and TRBJ1-6, with no clear D. TRBJ1-6 is reported as an ORF; its role is uncertain. This CDR3 is 13 amino acids long. Trimming stripped 4 bases from V and 4 bases from J, with 6 bases between. Germline V gives CDR1 FNHDT, CDR2 SITEND (reference sequence). The CDR3 region is CASSSQYNSPLYF. Partial CDR3 DNA: TGTGCCAGCAGTTCCCAGTATAATTCGCCCCTCTAC.

Regarding this clone: Gene labels here are mouse ones. The missing CDR3 end, 1 residue past where the read stops, is filled in from the germline J gene. The V and J genes are TRBV26 and TRBJ1-3; maybe TRBD1 (5 bases). Trimming left V 5 bases short and J 2 bases short, with 10 bases between. This CDR3 region has 14 residues. The V gene's germline CDR1 is KGHPV and CDR2 FQNQEV (reference sequence). CDR3 DNA, as far as it was read: TGTGCCAGCAGTTCCGGGACTCCTGGAAATACGCTCTAT. Amino acid sequence: CASSSGTPGNTLY. The complete CDR3 sequence is CASSSGTPGNTLYF.

Of note for this clone: Genes and germline are mouse. The read halts 1 residue ahead of the CDR3 end, with the missing end drawn from the germline J gene. The chain employs TRBV24 and TRBJ2-3; 14 bases map to TRBD2. Germline assignment: CDR1 KGHTA and CDR2 FRNEEI. This CDR3 spans 17 amino acids. J was trimmed by 0 bases and V by 4 bases; bases with no gene match: 3. CDR3 sequence reads: CASSRDWGGRSAETLYF. The CDR3 bases that were read are TGTGCCAGCAGTCGGGACTGGGGGGGCCGTAGTGCAGAAACGCTGTAT.

In regard to this clone: The gene names here belong to mouse. The missing CDR3 end, 1 residue past where the read stops, is filled in from the germline J gene. The chain links TRBV12-1 to TRBJ1-1; TRBD1 is a possible D gene (5 bases). CDR3 size: 11 residues. V dropped 2 bases and J dropped 7 bases, with 7 bases sitting between them. CDR1 is SGHSN, CDR2 HYEKVE, per germline. CDR3 bases read: TGTGCCAGCTCTCCGGACATAGAAGTCTTC. Protein: CASSPDIEVF. In full, the CDR3 is CASSPDIEVFF.

This clone has a handful of counts. The listed genes are named as in mouse. The CDR3 is cut off 1 residue early in the read; its end comes from the germline J gene. The V gene is TRBV26, the J gene TRBJ2-2; no firm D call. Germline-derived CDR1 and CDR2 are KGHPV and FQNQEV (reference sequence). Trimming removed 3 bases from V and 2 bases from J, with 7 bases in between. CDR3 size: 14 residues. The CDR3 is CASSLAVNTGQLYF. The part of the CDR3 DNA that was read is TGTGCCAGCAGTCTTGCAGTCAACACCGGGCAGCTCTAC.

Notes on this clone: Gene names and germline match the mouse. The read gets to within 1 residue of the CDR3 end, and the germline J gene fills in the rest. V is TRBV19 and J is TRBJ2-1; D is unresolved. Trimming left V 2 bases short and J 0 bases short, with 6 bases between. The germline CDR1 and CDR2 sequences are FNHDT and SITEND (reference sequence). The CDR3 is 14 residues long. The DNA read from the CDR3 is TGTGCCAGCAGTATGACAAATAACTATGCTGAGCAGTTC. Amino acids: CASSMTNNYAEQF. The CDR3 reads in full as CASSMTNNYAEQFF. Filled out from reference TRBV19 and TRBJ2-1, the complete variable domain reads GGIITQTPKFLIGQEGQKLTLKCQQNFNHDTMYWYRQDSGKGLRLIYYSITENDLQKGDLSEGYDASREKKSSFSLTVTSAQKNEMAVFLCASSMTNNYAEQFFGPGTRLTVL.

In its sample, this clone was seen a few times. Mouse gene names apply. The read terminates 1 residue before the CDR3 end, so the remaining end is supplied by the germline J gene. This chain joins TRBV4 and TRBJ1-1; 7 bases align to TRBD1. This CDR3 has 13 amino acids. Germline V gene sequence: CDR1 LGHDT, CDR2 YNNKQL (reference sequence). V gave up 5 bases and J gave up 5 bases; unmatched junction bases: 5. The sequenced part of the CDR3 DNA is TGTGCCAGCAGCCGACAGGGAGGGACAGAAGTCTTC. It yields the protein CASSRQGGTEVF. The complete CDR3 sequence is CASSRQGGTEVFF.

This clone appeared a few times. The gene names here belong to mouse. The DNA read from the CDR3 is TGCACCTGCAGTGCAGCGGGGGGCCGGGAACAGTAC. Amino acid sequence: CTCSAAGGREQY. The full CDR3 reads CTCSAAGGREQYF. The chain joins TRBV1 to TRBJ2-7, with D maybe TRBD2 (7 bases). The CDR3 end is not reached by the read, which stops 1 residue before it; the germline J gene fills it in. Trimming shortened V by 1 base and J by 7 bases, and 11 bases separated the two germline ends. The germline V gene encodes CDR1 NSQYPW and CDR2 LRSPGD (reference sequence). This CDR3 region has 13 residues.

This clone was seen a few times. The gene names given are mouse names. Read sequence stops 1 residue before the CDR3 end, and the germline J gene provides the missing end. The chain links TRBV3 to TRBJ2-1; 13 nucleotides agree with TRBD2. The CDR3 spans 15 residues. Germline V gene lookup returns CDR1 SNHLY and CDR2 FYNGKV (reference sequence). After removal of 6 bases from V and 3 bases from J, the junction contained 2 bases not matched to a gene. The CDR3 loop reads CASSRTGGAYAEQFF. The part of the CDR3 DNA that was read is TGTGCCAGCAGTAGGACTGGGGGGGCCTATGCTGAGCAGTTC.

For this clone: Mouse germline and gene names are used. Partial CDR3 DNA: TGCACCTGCAGTGCAAACTGGGGGGCGCGTGAACAGTAC. Encoded protein: CTCSANWGAREQY. In full, the CDR3 is CTCSANWGAREQYF. The V call is TRBV1, the J call TRBJ2-7; 9 bases align to TRBD2. The CDR3 is cut off 1 residue early in the read; its end comes from the germline J gene. CDR3 length equals 14 residues. CDR1 and CDR2 (germline): NSQYPW, LRSPGD (reference sequence). V was clipped by 2 bases and J by 6 bases; unmatched bases: 5.

This clone is labeled as medium-sized. Genes here carry mouse names. The read is 1 residue too short to cover the CDR3 end, so that end is filled in from the germline J gene. The gene calls are TRBV1 and TRBJ2-1; 10 positions match TRBD1. CDR3 length: 15 residues. V was clipped by 3 bases and J by 4 bases; unmatched bases: 3. The V gene's germline CDR1 is NSQYPW and CDR2 LRSPGD (reference sequence). The sequenced part of the CDR3 DNA is TGCACCTGCAGTGCTCGGGACAGGGGATATGCTGAGCAGTTC. It encodes CTCSARDRGYAEQF. The whole CDR3 is CTCSARDRGYAEQFF. Filled out from reference TRBV1 and TRBJ2-1, the complete variable domain reads VTLLEQNPRWRLVPRGQAVNLRCILKNSQYPWMSWYQQDLQKQLQWLFTLRSPGDKEVKSLPGADYLATRVTDTELRLQVANMSQGRTLYCTCSARDRGYAEQFFGPGTRLTVL.

Relative to its sample, this clone is medium-sized. Gene names follow the mouse nomenclature. Read data end 1 residue before the CDR3 end; the end is taken from the germline J gene. This chain connects TRBV5 to TRBJ1-1; D unclear. Germline V gene sequence: CDR1 LGHNA, CDR2 YNLKQL (reference sequence). This CDR3 spans 12 amino acids. V was cut by 1 base and J by 1 base, with 1 base left in between. This chain's CDR3 is CASSQGNTEVFF. CDR3 DNA, as far as it was read: TGTGCCAGCAGCCAAGGAAACACAGAAGTCTTC.

This clone is labeled as large. Each gene name is a mouse one. Read data end 1 residue before the CDR3 end; the end is taken from the germline J gene. The chain carries TRBV3 and TRBJ2-7, with D hard to call. This CDR3 has 13 amino acids. Trimming pared 0 bases from V and 4 bases from J, leaving 7 bases between. In germline, CDR1 is SNHLY, CDR2 FYNGKV (reference sequence). This CDR3 reads CASSLAPEYEQYF. Incomplete CDR3 DNA: TGTGCCAGCAGCTTAGCCCCGGAATATGAACAGTAC.

With respect to this clone: The genes and germline here are from mouse. Coverage ceases 1 residue before the CDR3 finishes, and the germline J gene fills in the end. The chain couples TRBV19 to TRBJ2-5; D is ambiguous. Trimming pared 0 bases from V and 1 base from J, leaving 6 bases between. Germline assignment: CDR1 FNHDT and CDR2 SITEND (reference sequence). The CDR3 has 14 amino acids. The CDR3 is CASSIGRDQDTQYF. The sequenced part of the CDR3 DNA is TGTGCCAGCAGTATAGGCCGGGACCAAGACACCCAGTAC.

A remark on this clone: The gene names here belong to mouse. Read data end 1 residue before the CDR3 end; the end is taken from the germline J gene. J is TRBJ1-1 and V is TRBV26; D is undetermined. Trimming removed 2 bases at V and 0 bases at J, with 4 bases between. Per the germline V gene, CDR1 is KGHPV and CDR2 is FQNQEV (reference sequence). The CDR3 has 13 residues. CDR3 in amino acids: CASSLKANTEVFF. The sequenced CDR3 bases are TGTGCCAGCAGTCTGAAGGCAAACACAGAAGTCTTC. Filled out from reference TRBV26 and TRBJ1-1, the complete variable domain reads NSKVIQTPRYLVKGQGQKAKMRCIPEKGHPVVFWYQQNKNNEFKFLINFQNQEVLQQIDMTEKRFSAECPSNSPCSLEIQSSEAGDSALYLCASSLKANTEVFFGKGTRLTVV.